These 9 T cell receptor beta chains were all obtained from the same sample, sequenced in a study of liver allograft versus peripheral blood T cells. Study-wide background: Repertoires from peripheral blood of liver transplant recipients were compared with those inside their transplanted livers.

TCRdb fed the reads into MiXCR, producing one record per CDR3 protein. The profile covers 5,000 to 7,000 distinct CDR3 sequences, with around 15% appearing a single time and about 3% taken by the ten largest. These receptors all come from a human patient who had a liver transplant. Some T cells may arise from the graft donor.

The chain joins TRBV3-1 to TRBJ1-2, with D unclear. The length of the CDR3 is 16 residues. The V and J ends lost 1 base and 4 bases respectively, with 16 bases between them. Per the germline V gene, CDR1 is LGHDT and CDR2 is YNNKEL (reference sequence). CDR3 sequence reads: CASSQARLGVSYGYTF. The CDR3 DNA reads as TGTGCCAGCAGCCAAGCTCGCCTCGGGGTTAGCTATGGCTACACCTTC.

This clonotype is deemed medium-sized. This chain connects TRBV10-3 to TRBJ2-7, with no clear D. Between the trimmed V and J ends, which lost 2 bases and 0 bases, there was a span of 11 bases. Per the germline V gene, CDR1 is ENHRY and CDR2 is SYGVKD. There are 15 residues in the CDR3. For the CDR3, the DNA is TGTGCCATCAGTGAGGGGATCAGAAGCTCCTACGAGCAGTACTTC. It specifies CAISEGIRSSYEQYF.

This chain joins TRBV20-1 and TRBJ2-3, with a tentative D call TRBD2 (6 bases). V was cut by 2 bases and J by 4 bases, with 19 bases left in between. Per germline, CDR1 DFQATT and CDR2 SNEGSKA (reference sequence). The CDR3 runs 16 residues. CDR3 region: CSARWGGGRSADTQYF. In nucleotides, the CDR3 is TGCAGTGCTAGATGGGGCGGTGGGAGGAGCGCAGATACGCAGTATTTT.

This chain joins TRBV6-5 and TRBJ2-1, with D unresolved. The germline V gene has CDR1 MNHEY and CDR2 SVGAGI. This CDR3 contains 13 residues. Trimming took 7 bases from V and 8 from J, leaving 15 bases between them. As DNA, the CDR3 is TGTGCCAGCACGTCCCCTCTCCCGTATGAGCAGTTCTTC. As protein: CASTSPLPYEQFF.

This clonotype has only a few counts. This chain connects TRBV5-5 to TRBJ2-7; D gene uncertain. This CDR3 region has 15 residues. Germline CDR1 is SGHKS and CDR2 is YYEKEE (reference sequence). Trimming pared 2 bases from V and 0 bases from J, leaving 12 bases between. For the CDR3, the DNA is TGTGCCAGCAGCTTTTTAGTGAGTAGCTCCTACGAGCAGTACTTC. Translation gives CASSFLVSSSYEQYF.

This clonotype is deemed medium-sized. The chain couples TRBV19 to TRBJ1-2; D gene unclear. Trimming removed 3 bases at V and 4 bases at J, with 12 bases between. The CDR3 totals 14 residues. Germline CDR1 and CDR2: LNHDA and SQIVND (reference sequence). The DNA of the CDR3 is TGTGCCAGTAGTATCGGTGCAGGAAGCTATGGCTACACCTTC. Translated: CASSIGAGSYGYTF.

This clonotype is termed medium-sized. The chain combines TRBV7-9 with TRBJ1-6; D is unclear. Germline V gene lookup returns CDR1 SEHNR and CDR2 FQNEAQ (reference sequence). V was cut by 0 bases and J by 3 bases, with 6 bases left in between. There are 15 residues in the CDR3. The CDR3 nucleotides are TGTGCCAGCAGCTTAGCGTCCGGCTATAATTCACCCCTCCACTTT. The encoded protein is CASSLASGYNSPLHF.

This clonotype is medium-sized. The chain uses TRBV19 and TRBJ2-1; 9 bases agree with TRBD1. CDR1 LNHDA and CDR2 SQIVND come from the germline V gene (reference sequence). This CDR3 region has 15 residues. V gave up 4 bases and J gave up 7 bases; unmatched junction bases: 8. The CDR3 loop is CASSTGTGIGNEQFF. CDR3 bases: TGTGCCAGTAGTACCGGGACAGGGATTGGGAATGAGCAGTTCTTC. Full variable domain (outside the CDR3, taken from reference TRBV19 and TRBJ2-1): DGGITQSPKYLFRKEGQNVTLSCEQNLNHDAMYWYRQDPGQGLRLIYYSQIVNDFQKGDIAEGYSVSREKKESFPLTVTSAQKNPTAFYLCASSTGTGIGNEQFFGPGTRLTVL.

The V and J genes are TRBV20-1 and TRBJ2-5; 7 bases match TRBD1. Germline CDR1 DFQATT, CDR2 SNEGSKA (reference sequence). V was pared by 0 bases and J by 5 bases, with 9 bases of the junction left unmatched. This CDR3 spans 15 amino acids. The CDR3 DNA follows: TGCAGTGCTAGAGATTTCAACAGGGGTGGGGAGACCCAGTACTTC. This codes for CSARDFNRGGETQYF.